This T cell receptor (beta chain) was obtained from a study of T cell repertoires in cytomegalovirus infection. Study details: Recently identified HLA-C-restricted and well-studied HLA-B-restricted CMV epitopes were used.

On this clonotype itself: Its antigen is undetermined.

TCRdb analysed the reads with MiXCR anew, one entry per CDR3 protein. This sample has 650,000 to 900,000 distinct CDR3 sequences, with 25% to 30% found just once. Germline values: CDR1 LGHNT, CDR2 FRNRAP. V was clipped by 1 base and J by 0 bases, with 12 bases between them. The CDR3 runs 16 residues. The origin of this receptor is a human donor in good health (CMV status not recorded). Some clones in this sample may be carry-over from other donors' samples. The rearrangement joins TRBV12-5 to TRBJ1-2; no clear D. The source material was cultured CD8+ T cells from PBMCs, sampled from culture after CMV antigen stimulation. CDR3 bases: TGTGCTAGTGGTTTGGGTGGGGTCCAAGCTAACTATGGCTACACCTTC. Translated, it gives CASGLGGVQANYGYTF.